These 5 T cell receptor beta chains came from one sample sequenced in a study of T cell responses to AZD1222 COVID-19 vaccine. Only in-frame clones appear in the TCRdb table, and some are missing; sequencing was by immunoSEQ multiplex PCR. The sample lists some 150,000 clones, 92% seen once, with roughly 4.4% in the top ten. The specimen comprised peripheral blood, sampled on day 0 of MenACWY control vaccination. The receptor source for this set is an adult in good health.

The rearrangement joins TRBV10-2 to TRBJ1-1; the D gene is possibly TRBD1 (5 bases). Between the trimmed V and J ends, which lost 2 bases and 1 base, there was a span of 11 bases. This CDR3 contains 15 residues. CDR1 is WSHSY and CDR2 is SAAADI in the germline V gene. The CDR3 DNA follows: TGCGCCAGCAGTGAGCCGGGACGGGGGAACACTGAAGCTTTCTTT. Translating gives CASSEPGRGNTEAFF.

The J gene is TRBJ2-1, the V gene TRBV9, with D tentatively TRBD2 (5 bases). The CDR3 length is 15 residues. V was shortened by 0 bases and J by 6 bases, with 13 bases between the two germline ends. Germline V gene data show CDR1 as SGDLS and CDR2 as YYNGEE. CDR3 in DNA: TGTGCCAGCAGCGTAGTAACGGGATCTTTCAATGAGCAGTTCTTC. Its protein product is CASSVVTGSFNEQFF.

The DNA for the CDR3 is TGTGCCACCTTCGGACAGGGCTATGGCTACACCTTC. Amino acid sequence: CATFGQGYGYTF. This chain joins TRBV6-5 and TRBJ1-2; 8 nucleotides line up with TRBD1. The V segment lost 10 bases and the J segment 4 bases; nucleotides outside the gene matches: 5. The CDR3 has 12 amino acids. Per germline, CDR1 MNHEY and CDR2 SVGAGI.

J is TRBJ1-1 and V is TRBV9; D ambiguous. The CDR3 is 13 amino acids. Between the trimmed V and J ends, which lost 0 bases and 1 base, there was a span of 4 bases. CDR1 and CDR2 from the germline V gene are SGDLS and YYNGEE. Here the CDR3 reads CASSVAPNTEAFF. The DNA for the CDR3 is TGTGCCAGCAGCGTAGCACCGAACACTGAAGCTTTCTTT. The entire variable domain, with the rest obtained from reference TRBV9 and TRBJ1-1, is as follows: DSGVTQTPKHLITATGQRVTLRCSPRSGDLSVYWYQQSLDQGLQFLIQYYNGEERAKGNILERFSAQQFPDLHSELNLSSLELGDSALYFCASSVAPNTEAFFGQGTRLTVV.

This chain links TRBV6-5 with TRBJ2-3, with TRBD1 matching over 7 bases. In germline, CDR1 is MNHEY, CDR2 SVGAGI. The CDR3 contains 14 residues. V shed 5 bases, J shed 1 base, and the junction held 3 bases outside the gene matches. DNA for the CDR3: TGTGCCAGCAGTCTTGACAGGGGCACAGATACGCAGTATTTT. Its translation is CASSLDRGTDTQYF.